The 10 T cell receptor beta chains in this list originate from one sample, sequenced in a study of shared clonotypes between healthy human individuals. Some clones are missing from TCRdb's copy, which holds only in-frame ones; the method was immunoSEQ multiplex PCR. The data show about 2.3 million clones, about 90% seen once. Sequencing used naive CD4+ T cells from PBMCs. Subset of the sample: CD45RA+ positively selected. The receptors stem from a man younger than 30 in good health. Some clones in this sample may be carry-over from other donors' samples.

This clone was counted a single time. The chain couples TRBV4-1 to TRBJ2-6; D ambiguous. V was shortened by 1 base and J by 0 bases, with 7 bases between the two germline ends. Germline V gene lookup returns CDR1 MGHRA and CDR2 YSYEKL. The CDR3 runs to 16 residues. The CDR3 reads CASSQAESSGANVLTF. In nucleotides, the CDR3 is TGCGCCAGCAGCCAAGCGGAATCCTCTGGGGCCAACGTCCTGACTTTC.

The rearrangement joins TRBV29-1 to TRBJ2-1; D is possibly TRBD1 or TRBD2 (6 bases each). Deletions cut 5 bases from V and 6 bases from J, with 17 bases between. This CDR3 has 14 residues. Germline assignment: CDR1 SQVTM and CDR2 ANQGSEA. This CDR3 is CSVLGGTTTNEQFF. The CDR3 DNA reads as TGCAGCGTTCTAGGGGGGACAACTACCAATGAGCAGTTCTTC.

With respect to this clone: Other DNA variants within this sample encode the same CDR3. This rearrangement joins TRBV29-1 to TRBJ1-2; D is perhaps TRBD1 (5 bases). The CDR3 contains 13 residues. From germline, CDR1 is SQVTM and CDR2 ANQGSEA. Trimming removed 4 bases at V and 1 base at J, with 10 bases between. The CDR3 loop reads CSVGQLLNYGYTF. For the CDR3, the DNA is TGCAGCGTTGGACAGCTTCTTAACTATGGCTACACCTTC.

Turning to this clone: Within the sample, other DNA sequences also encode this same CDR3. V gene TRBV9 combines with J gene TRBJ2-7; TRBD2 agrees at 11 bases. V lost 0 bases to trimming and J lost 2 bases; unmatched junction nucleotides: 4. CDR1 is SGDLS, CDR2 YYNGEE, per germline. The CDR3 has 16 residues. CDR3 coding DNA: TGTGCCAGCAGCGTAGGATTAGCGGGAGGGACCTACGAGCAGTACTTC. Protein: CASSVGLAGGTYEQYF. Filled out from reference TRBV9 and TRBJ2-7, the complete variable domain reads DSGVTQTPKHLITATGQRVTLRCSPRSGDLSVYWYQQSLDQGLQFLIQYYNGEERAKGNILERFSAQQFPDLHSELNLSSLELGDSALYFCASSVGLAGGTYEQYFGPGTRLTVT.

V is TRBV4-2 and J is TRBJ1-1; 7 nucleotides match TRBD1. V gave up 2 bases and J gave up 8 bases; unmatched junction bases: 8. The germline V gene encodes CDR1 LGHNA and CDR2 YNFKEQ. The CDR3 covers 14 residues. The CDR3 DNA reads as TGTGCCAGCAGCCAACCTGGACAGGTCACCGAAGCTTTCTTT. Translation: CASSQPGQVTEAFF.

The V gene is TRBV15, the J gene TRBJ1-3; TRBD1 matches 7 bases. This CDR3 is 16 amino acids long. Losses at the gene ends were 5 bases for V and 0 bases for J; bases not matched to a gene: 7. In germline, CDR1 is LNHNV, CDR2 YYDKDF (reference sequence). CDR3 sequence (DNA): TGTGCCACCAGCTCCAGGACAGGCAGCTCTGGAAACACCATATATTTT. It codes for CATSSRTGSSGNTIYF.

V usage is TRBV5-6 and J usage is TRBJ1-4; D is possibly TRBD1 (6 bases). With 4 bases removed from V and 4 bases from J, the gap between germline ends came to 17 bases. CDR1 is SGHDT, CDR2 YYEEEE, per germline. This CDR3 has 16 residues. CDR3 coding DNA: TGTGCCAGCAGCCTGGGCGGACAGACGGATAATGAAAAACTGTTTTTT. Amino acids: CASSLGGQTDNEKLFF.

The chain has TRBV4-2 and TRBJ2-7; possible D gene TRBD2, 6 bases. V lost 1 base and J 0 bases, leaving 13 bases between the germline ends. The CDR3 has 16 amino acids. Germline V gene lookup returns CDR1 LGHNA and CDR2 YNFKEQ. CDR3 bases: TGTGCCAGCAGCCAAGTTGGCGGGAAGAGCTCCTACGAGCAGTACTTC. It codes for CASSQVGGKSSYEQYF.

The V and J genes are TRBV18 and TRBJ2-7, with TRBD1 matching over 8 bases. This CDR3 is built from 14 residues. Germline lookup yields CDR1 KGHSH and CDR2 LQKENI. V shed 2 bases and J 6 bases; nucleotides not matched to a gene: 6. CDR3 protein: CASSPKDTGGEQYF. CDR3 nucleotide sequence: TGTGCCAGCTCACCAAAAGATACAGGGGGCGAGCAGTACTTC.

As to this clone: Other DNA sequences in this specimen translate into the identical CDR3. The rearrangement uses TRBV5-1 and TRBJ2-7, with D possibly being TRBD2 (5 bases). Germline CDR1 SGHRS, CDR2 YFSETQ. Between the trimmed V and J ends, which lost 0 bases and 6 bases, there was a span of 10 bases. The CDR3 totals 13 residues. The CDR3 DNA sequence: TGCGCCAGCAGCTTGGAAGGTCGGGGCGAGCAGTACTTC. The encoded protein is CASSLEGRGEQYF.